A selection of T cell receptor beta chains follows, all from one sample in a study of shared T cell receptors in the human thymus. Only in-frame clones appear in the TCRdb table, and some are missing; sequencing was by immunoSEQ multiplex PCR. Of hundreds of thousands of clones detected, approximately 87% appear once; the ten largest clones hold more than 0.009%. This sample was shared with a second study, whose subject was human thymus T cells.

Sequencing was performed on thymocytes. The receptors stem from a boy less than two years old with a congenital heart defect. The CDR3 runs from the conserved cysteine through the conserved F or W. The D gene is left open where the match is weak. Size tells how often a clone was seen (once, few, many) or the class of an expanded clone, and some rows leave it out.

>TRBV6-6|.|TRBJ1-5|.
TGTGCCAGCAGTTACCAGGGCGAGCCCCAGCATTTT
CASSYQGEPQHF
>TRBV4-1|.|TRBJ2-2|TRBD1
TGCGCCAGCAGCCAAGTGCCCAGGGGGCAGACCGGGGAGCTGTTTTTT
CASSQVPRGQTGELFF
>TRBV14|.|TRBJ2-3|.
TGTGCCAGCAGCCCCGCAGGCCCGTTAACAGATACGCAGTATTTT
CASSPAGPLTDTQYF
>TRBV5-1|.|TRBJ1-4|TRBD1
TGCGCCAGCAGCTCCCGGACAGGGCGTTCGGAAAAACTGTTTTTT
CASSSRTGRSEKLFF
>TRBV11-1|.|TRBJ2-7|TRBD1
TGTGCCAGCAGCTTAAGAGGGTCAGGGGGTTTGAGCGAGCAGTACTTC
CASSLRGSGGLSEQYF
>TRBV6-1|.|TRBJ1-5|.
TGTGCCAGCCACTCGTCGGGGGGCGGCAATCAGCCCCAGCATTTT
CASHSSGGGNQPQHF
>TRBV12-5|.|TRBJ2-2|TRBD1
TGTGCTAGTGGTTTAGGGGGCTACCGAAACCCGAACACCGGGGAGCTGTTTTTT
CASGLGGYRNPNTGELFF
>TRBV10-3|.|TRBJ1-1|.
TGTGCCATCAGTGTTGGGAAGGAGGGACCCGACACTGAAGCTTTCTTT
CAISVGKEGPDTEAFF
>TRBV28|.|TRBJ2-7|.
TGTGCCAGCTCCCCCGGTGGGCAGGGCTACGAGCAGTACTTC
CASSPGGQGYEQYF
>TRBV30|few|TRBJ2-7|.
TGTGCCTGGAGTGTAAGCCTACTCCCCACCTACGAGCAGTACTTC
CAWSVSLLPTYEQYF
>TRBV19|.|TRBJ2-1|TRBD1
TGTGCCAGTAGCCGGACAGGGGGCTCCTACAATGAGCAGTTCTTC
CASSRTGGSYNEQFF
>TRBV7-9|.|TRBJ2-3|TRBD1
TGTGCCAGCAGCTTAGGAGGACAGGGGCCTCGCACAGATACGCAGTATTTT
CASSLGGQGPRTDTQYF
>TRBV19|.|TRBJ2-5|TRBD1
TGTGCCAGTACCCCGGGCAGGGGGCACGAGACCCAGTACTTC
CASTPGRGHETQYF
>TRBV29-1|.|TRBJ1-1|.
TGCAGCGTTGAAGTGGGCAGACAGAACACTGAAGCTTTCTTT
CSVEVGRQNTEAFF
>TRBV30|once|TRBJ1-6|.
TGTGCCTGGAGCAAGGACACCCCAAATTCACCCCTCCACTTT
CAWSKDTPNSPLHF
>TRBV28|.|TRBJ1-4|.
TGTGCCAGCAGTTTAGTTTGGCGACCGACAAATGAAAAACTGTTTTTT
CASSLVWRPTNEKLFF
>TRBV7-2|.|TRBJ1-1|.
TGTGCCAGCAGCTTAGGTCCAGGGGCGAACACTGAAGCTTTCTTT
CASSLGPGANTEAFF
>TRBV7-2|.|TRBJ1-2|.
TGTGCCAGCAGCTTAGCCACAGCAGGACACCGGAATGGCTACACCTTC
CASSLATAGHRNGYTF
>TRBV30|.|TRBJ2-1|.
TGTGCCTTAAGCGGGCCCCCTGAGCAGTTCTTC
CALSGPPEQFF
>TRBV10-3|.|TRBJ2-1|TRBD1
TGTGCCATCAGCCGACAGGGGGCCCTCAATGAGCAGTTCTTC
CAISRQGALNEQFF
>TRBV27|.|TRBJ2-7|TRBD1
TGTGCCAGCAGTTTTAGTAGCGGACAGGGGACCTACGAGCAGTACTTC
CASSFSSGQGTYEQYF
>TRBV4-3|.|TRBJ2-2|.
TGCGCCAGCAGCCAAGATTGTACGGGAGTGGCCGGGGAGCTGTTTTTT
CASSQDCTGVAGELFF
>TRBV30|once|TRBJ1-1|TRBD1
TGTGCCTGGAGGGACAGGCGAACTGAAGCTTTCTTT
CAWRDRRTEAFF
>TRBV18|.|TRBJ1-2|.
TGTGCCAGCTCACCGGACATTTTCTATGGCTACACCTTC
CASSPDIFYGYTF
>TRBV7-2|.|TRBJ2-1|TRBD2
TGTGCCAGCAGCTTAGCGCTAGCGGGGGATAGGAGGAATGAGCAGTTCTTC
CASSLALAGDRRNEQFF
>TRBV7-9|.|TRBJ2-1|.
TGTGCCAGCAGATTGCCGGAGGGTCATCTCTCCTACAATGAGCAGTTCTTC
CASRLPEGHLSYNEQFF
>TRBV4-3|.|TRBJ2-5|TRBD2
TGCGCCAGCGTATACTCTAGCGGGGTCCCGGAGACCCAGTACTTC
CASVYSSGVPETQYF
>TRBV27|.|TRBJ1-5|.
TGTGCCAGCAGTTTAAGCAGGGGCAGAAATCAGCCCCAGCATTTT
CASSLSRGRNQPQHF
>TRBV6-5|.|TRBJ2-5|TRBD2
TGTGCCTCTCACGGGACTACACAAGAAGAGACCCAGTACTTC
CASHGTTQEETQYF
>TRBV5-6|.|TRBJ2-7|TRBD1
TGTGCCAGCGGGACAGGGGCGATAGAGCAGTACTTC
CASGTGAIEQYF
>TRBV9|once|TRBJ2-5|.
TGTGCCAGCAGCGTAGGGGGGGAGCGGGCTGGTCCGGGATCCCAGTACTTC
CASSVGGERAGPGSQYF
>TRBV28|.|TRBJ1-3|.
TGTGCCAGCAATGACAGGTCTGGAAACACCATATATTTT
CASNDRSGNTIYF
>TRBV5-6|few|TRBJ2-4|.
TGTGCCAGCAGCTTTACAGAAAGCAAAAACATTCAGTACTTC
CASSFTESKNIQYF
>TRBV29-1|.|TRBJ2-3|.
TGCAGCGTTGAAGATGGGGCTACAAGATCTAGCACAGATACGCAGTATTTT
CSVEDGATRSSTDTQYF
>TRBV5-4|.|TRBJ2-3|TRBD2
TGTGCCAGCAGGATCGAAGCGGGGGGGGTCCATGGCACAGATACGCAGTATTTT
CASRIEAGGVHGTDTQYF
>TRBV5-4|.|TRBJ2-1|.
TGTGCCAGCAGCTTGGACGGGAGCTCCTACAATGAGCAGTTCTTC
CASSLDGSSYNEQFF
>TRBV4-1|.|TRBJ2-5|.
TGCGCCAGCAGCCGAACTTTCAGGGGTGGCGAGACCCAGTACTTC
CASSRTFRGGETQYF
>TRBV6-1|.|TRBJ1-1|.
TGTGCCAGCAGTGATCGAGGGAACACTGAAGCTTTCTTT
CASSDRGNTEAFF
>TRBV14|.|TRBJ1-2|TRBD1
TGTGCCAGCAGCCAGACAGGGAATGGCTACACCTTC
CASSQTGNGYTF
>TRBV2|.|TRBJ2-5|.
TGTGCCAGCAGTGAAAGGGACATCGCCTACCAAGAGACCCAGTACTTC
CASSERDIAYQETQYF
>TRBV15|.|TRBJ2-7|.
TGTGCCACCAGCAGTCGCCATCTCAAGTACAGGTGGCAGTACTTC
CATSSRHLKYRWQYF
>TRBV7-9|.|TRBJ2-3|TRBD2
TGTGCCAGCAGCCAGCCCATAGCGGGGCACACAGATACGCAGTATTTT
CASSQPIAGHTDTQYF
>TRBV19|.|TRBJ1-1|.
TGTGCCAGTAGTCCAGGGCGATCACCTGAAGCTTTCTTT
CASSPGRSPEAFF
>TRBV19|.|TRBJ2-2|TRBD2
TGTGCCAGTAGCCCCAGAAGACTAGCGATACTCTCATCGCGGGTCACCGGGGAGCTGTTTTTT
CASSPRRLAILSSRVTGELFF
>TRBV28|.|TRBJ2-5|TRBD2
TGTGCCAGCAGCCTCGGCGGGGGGAGCCAAGAGGCCCAGTACTTC
CASSLGGGSQEAQYF
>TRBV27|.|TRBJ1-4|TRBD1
TGTGCCAGCAGCCGACAGGGGGACGCTGAAAAACTGTTTTTT
CASSRQGDAEKLFF
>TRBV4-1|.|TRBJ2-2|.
TGCGCCAGCAGCCAAGCGGACTGGGACACCGGGGAGCTGTTTTTT
CASSQADWDTGELFF
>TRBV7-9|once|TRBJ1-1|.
TGTGCCAGCAGCCCCACAGGGAACACTGAAGCTTTCTTT
CASSPTGNTEAFF
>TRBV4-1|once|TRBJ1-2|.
TGCGCCAGCAGCCGGGCAACCACAGGGATAGGTGGCTACACCTTC
CASSRATTGIGGYTF
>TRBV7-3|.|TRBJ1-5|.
TGTGCCAGCAGCCTTCACGGCGGGGGACAGCCCCAGCATTTT
CASSLHGGGQPQHF
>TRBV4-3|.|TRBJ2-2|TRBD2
TGCGCCAGCAGCCAAAAAATGCGCGGGGGGCGAAACACCGGGGAGCTGTTTTTT
CASSQKMRGGRNTGELFF
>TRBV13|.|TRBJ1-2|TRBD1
TGTGCCAGCAGCCCTCAGACAGGGTTGTACTATGGCTACACCTTC
CASSPQTGLYYGYTF